Shown below are 23 T cell receptor beta chains from a single sample sequenced in a study of blood T cells in healthy people across ages. With a J-beta primer mix and a sample-barcoded 5' primer, a second PCR ran about 6 to 11 cycles. MiXCR was run by TCRdb on the 5' RACE reads, yielding one entry per CDR3 protein. Of approximately 820,000 distinct CDR3 sequences listed, around 43% are singletons. The sample consisted of blood. These receptors were obtained from a man aged 60-69 years in good health.

For the CDR3, the DNA is TGCGCCAGCAGCCAAGACCCCGGACCTTACGATGAGCAGTTCTTC. Protein product: CASSQDPGPYDEQFF. This chain uses TRBV4-3 with TRBJ2-1; no reliable D call. CDR1 is LGHNA, CDR2 YSLEER, per germline. Trimming stripped 0 bases from V and 8 bases from J, with 14 bases between. This CDR3 spans 15 amino acids.

This chain connects TRBV12-3 or TRBV12-4 to TRBJ2-6; D ambiguous. Between the trimmed V and J ends, which lost 7 bases and 0 bases, there was a span of 16 bases. This CDR3 comprises 17 residues. CDR3 sequence: CASTSFPLGSGANVLTF. The CDR3 coding sequence is TGTGCCAGCACTTCGTTCCCCCTGGGCTCTGGGGCCAACGTCCTGACTTTC.

A few counts support this clonotype. The rearrangement links TRBV20-1 to TRBJ1-2, with D perhaps TRBD1 (6 bases). Per the germline V gene, CDR1 is DFQATT and CDR2 is SNEGSKA (reference sequence). The CDR3 loop spans 11 amino acids. CDR3 residues: CVGRGRDGYTF. The CDR3 DNA sequence: TGCGTGGGGCGGGGGCGAGATGGCTACACCTTC.

The chain is built from TRBV20-1 and TRBJ2-1, with TRBD2 matching over 15 bases. Looked up from germline, CDR1 is DFQATT and CDR2 is SNEGSKA (reference sequence). There are 19 residues in the CDR3. V gave up 1 base and J gave up 0 bases; unmatched junction bases: 7. CDR3 nucleotides: TGCAGTGCTAGAGTAGCTGGACTAGCGGGGGGGCCCTCCTACAATGAGCAGTTCTTC. Translated, it gives CSARVAGLAGGPSYNEQFF.

This clonotype was found a few times. The chain links TRBV11-3 to TRBJ2-5, with D maybe TRBD2 (5 bases). Germline V lookup: CDR1 SGHNT, CDR2 YENEEA. Trimming removed 1 base from V and 3 bases from J, with 6 bases in between. CDR3 length equals 13 residues. Here the CDR3 reads CASSLAEEETQYF. CDR3 nucleotide sequence: TGTGCCAGCAGCTTAGCGGAGGAAGAGACCCAGTACTTC.

The chain recombines TRBV6-2 or TRBV6-3 with TRBJ1-1; 8 nucleotides line up with TRBD1. The CDR3 is made up of 15 amino acids. The germline gives CDR1 MNHEY, CDR2 SVGEGT. Trimming removed 6 bases from V and 4 bases from J; junction bases left unmatched: 10. CDR3 amino acids: CASRGTGRGRTEAFF. DNA of the CDR3: TGTGCCAGCAGGGGGACAGGTCGGGGTCGCACTGAAGCTTTCTTT.

This clonotype was seen more than once but under ten times. V gene TRBV5-5 combines with J gene TRBJ1-2, with a weak D call TRBD1 (6 bases). CDR3 length: 14 residues. Germline CDR1 SGHKS, CDR2 YYEKEE (reference sequence). Trimming removed 0 bases from V and 6 bases from J, with 12 bases in between. The CDR3 DNA reads as TGTGCCAGCAGCTTGGCGGGGGCATCCCATGGCTACACCTTC. This codes for CASSLAGASHGYTF. Complete variable domain (other parts from reference TRBV5-5 and TRBJ1-2): DAGVTQSPTHLIKTRGQQVTLRCSPISGHKSVSWYQQVLGQGPQFIFQYYEKEERGRGNFPDRFSARQFPNYSSELNVNALLLGDSALYLCASSLAGASHGYTFGSGTRLTVV.

The chain links TRBV7-9 to TRBJ2-3; no firm D call. V gave up 5 bases and J gave up 3 bases, with 15 bases separating them. This CDR3 comprises 15 residues. Per germline, CDR1 SEHNR and CDR2 FQNEAQ (reference sequence). In DNA, the CDR3 is TGTGCCAGCAGCCCCCCACGGTTCGAGACAGATACGCAGTATTTT. This translates into CASSPPRFETDTQYF.

The genes are TRBV6-6 and TRBJ2-7; D remains ambiguous. The J call may be wrong; the DNA end is better matched by TRBJ2-5. The V gene's germline CDR1 is MNHNY and CDR2 SVGAGI (reference sequence). The CDR3 spans 13 residues. The CDR3 DNA sequence: TGTGCCAGCAGTTACTCCAGTTGGGAGACCCAGTACTTC. It yields the protein CASSYSSWETQYF.

This chain uses TRBV4-3 with TRBJ1-6, with D perhaps TRBD1 (6 bases). The CDR3 extends over 14 amino acids. Trimming took off 1 base at V and 12 bases at J, with 13 bases between the two ends. Germline CDR1 is LGHNA and CDR2 is YSLEER. The CDR3 nucleotides read TGCGCCAGCAGCCAAGCAGCCAGGGGTGGACCCCTCCACTTT. It codes for CASSQAARGGPLHF.

This clonotype showed up just a few times. The J gene is TRBJ2-3, the V gene TRBV27, with 9 nucleotides matching TRBD1. The J segment lost 11 bases and the V segment lost 5 bases, leaving 8 bases of the junction unmatched. This CDR3 spans 13 amino acids. Germline V gene sequence: CDR1 MNHEY, CDR2 SMNVEV (reference sequence). CDR3 sequence: CASSLNRQGGQYF. Here the CDR3 DNA reads TGTGCCAGCAGTCTTAATCGACAGGGGGGGCAGTATTTT.

This clonotype showed up just a few times. V usage is TRBV20-1 and J usage is TRBJ2-7; TRBD2 matches at 7 bases. There are 14 residues in the CDR3. In germline, CDR1 is DFQATT, CDR2 SNEGSKA (reference sequence). Trimming at V came to 3 bases and at J to 2 bases, leaving 7 bases not matched to a gene. This chain's CDR3 is CSASWAGEPYEQYF. The CDR3, as DNA: TGCAGTGCTAGTTGGGCGGGGGAGCCCTACGAGCAGTACTTC.

The chain has TRBV4-3 and TRBJ2-1, with D possibly TRBD2 on 6 matching bases. There are 16 residues in the CDR3. The V end lost 1 base, the J end lost 0 bases, and 10 bases lay between the germline ends. CDR1 and CDR2 (germline): LGHNA, YSLEER. In DNA, the CDR3 is TGCGCCAGCAGCCAAGCGGCGGGAAGCTCCTACAATGAGCAGTTCTTC. Its protein product is CASSQAAGSSYNEQFF.

The chain links TRBV3-1 to TRBJ2-3; TRBD2 matches at 8 bases. From germline, CDR1 is LGHDT and CDR2 YNNKEL (reference sequence). V gave up 1 base and J gave up 2 bases; unmatched junction bases: 8. The CDR3 totals 17 residues. DNA for the CDR3: TGTGCCAGCAGCCAAGGTCCAGCGGGGGCCGTCACAGATACGCAGTATTTT. Protein: CASSQGPAGAVTDTQYF.

This clonotype was counted a single time. The V and J genes are TRBV7-9 and TRBJ1-1; 7 nucleotides match TRBD1. The V gene end was trimmed by 5 bases and the J gene end by 5 bases; junction bases not matched to a gene: 8. The CDR3 covers 14 residues. Germline CDR1 reads SEHNR; CDR2 reads FQNEAQ (reference sequence). The CDR3 loop is CASSDSTGETEAFF. CDR3 in DNA: TGTGCCAGCAGCGACTCCACAGGGGAAACTGAAGCTTTCTTT.

This clonotype has only a few counts. This rearrangement joins TRBV10-3 to TRBJ2-1; no firm D call. Between the trimmed V and J ends, which lost 2 bases and 0 bases, there was a span of 8 bases. Germline V gives CDR1 ENHRY, CDR2 SYGVKD. This CDR3 has 15 residues. The CDR3, as DNA: TGTGCCATCAGTGAGAGCCAGGCCTCCTACAATGAGCAGTTCTTC. The encoded protein is CAISESQASYNEQFF.

This chain joins TRBV29-1 and TRBJ1-1; D not resolved. Trimming took off 3 bases at V and 0 bases at J, with 17 bases between the two ends. The CDR3 loop spans 16 amino acids. CDR1 is SQVTM and CDR2 is ANQGSEA in the germline V gene. CDR3 region: CSVDRRRQPMNTEAFF. Written as DNA, the CDR3 is TGCAGCGTTGATCGCAGACGCCAGCCCATGAACACTGAAGCTTTCTTT.

The CDR3 protein is CASSLDETGDYGYTF. CDR3 nucleotide sequence: TGTGCCAGCAGCTTAGATGAGACCGGTGACTATGGCTACACCTTC. V usage is TRBV11-3 and J usage is TRBJ1-2; D unclear. The CDR3 length is 15 residues. The germline V gene has CDR1 SGHNT and CDR2 YENEEA. V was trimmed by 0 bases and J by 3 bases, leaving 11 bases between them.

This chain uses TRBV7-9 with TRBJ2-5, with D uncertain. Germline V gene lookup returns CDR1 SEHNR and CDR2 FQNEAQ (reference sequence). The CDR3 sequence is 13 residues long. V was clipped by 3 bases and J by 0 bases, with 5 bases between them. The CDR3 DNA follows: TGTGCCAGCAGCTTGCAGGACCAAGAGACCCAGTACTTC. Encoded protein: CASSLQDQETQYF.

V and J are TRBV4-3 and TRBJ1-5, with D possibly TRBD1 on 5 matching bases. Germline CDR1 reads LGHNA; CDR2 reads YSLEER. Trimming took off 0 bases at V and 6 bases at J, with 12 bases between the two ends. CDR3 size: 15 residues. The CDR3 here is CASSQDRGVGQPQHF. The CDR3 DNA is TGCGCCAGCAGCCAAGATCGAGGGGTAGGTCAGCCCCAGCATTTT.

The rearrangement uses TRBV7-9 and TRBJ2-5, with D perhaps TRBD1 (6 bases). Trimming cost V 5 bases and J 1 base, with 14 bases left between them. The CDR3 length is 15 residues. Germline values: CDR1 SEHNR, CDR2 FQNEAQ (reference sequence). The DNA for the CDR3 is TGTGCCAGCAGCACAAGGCTCAGGGGCCAAGAGACCCAGTACTTC. It specifies CASSTRLRGQETQYF.

This clonotype has only a few counts. The chain carries TRBV7-2 and TRBJ2-7; 10 nucleotides align to TRBD2. This CDR3 spans 15 amino acids. With V trimmed by 5 bases and J by 5 bases, 9 bases remained unmatched. Germline values: CDR1 SGHTA, CDR2 FQGNSA. The CDR3 reads CASSVSGGVADEQYF. For the CDR3, the DNA is TGTGCCAGCAGCGTGAGCGGGGGGGTCGCAGACGAGCAGTACTTC.

The J gene is TRBJ1-1, the V gene TRBV11-3; D remains unclear. Germline CDR1 is SGHNT and CDR2 is YENEEA. The CDR3 consists of 13 residues. With 3 bases removed from V and 1 base from J, the gap between germline ends came to 6 bases. The CDR3 DNA follows: TGTGCCAGCAGCTTCGCCAAGAACACTGAAGCTTTCTTT. Residues: CASSFAKNTEAFF.